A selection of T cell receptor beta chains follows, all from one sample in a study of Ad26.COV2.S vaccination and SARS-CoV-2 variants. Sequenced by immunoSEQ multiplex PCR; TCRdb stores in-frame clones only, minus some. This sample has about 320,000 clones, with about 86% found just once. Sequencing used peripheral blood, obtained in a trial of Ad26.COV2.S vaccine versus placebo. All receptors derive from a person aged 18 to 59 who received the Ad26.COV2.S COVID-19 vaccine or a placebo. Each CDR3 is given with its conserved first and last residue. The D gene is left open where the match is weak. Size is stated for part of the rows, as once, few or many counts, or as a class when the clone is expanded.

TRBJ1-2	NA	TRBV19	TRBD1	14	CASRRQGAFDGYTF	TGTGCCAGTAGGAGACAGGGGGCGTTTGATGGCTACACCTTC
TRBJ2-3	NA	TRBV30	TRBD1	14	CAWSVGQGVDTQYF	TGTGCCTGGAGTGTAGGGCAGGGGGTAGATACGCAGTATTTT
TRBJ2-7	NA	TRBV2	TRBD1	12	CASRDRAYEQYF	TGTGCCAGCAGGGACAGGGCCTACGAGCAGTACTTC
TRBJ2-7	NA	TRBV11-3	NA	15	CASSLGWDGTYEQYF	TGTGCCAGCAGCTTAGGGTGGGACGGAACCTACGAGCAGTACTTC
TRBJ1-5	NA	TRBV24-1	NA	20	CATSDLWSDKHSGLPGSQHF	TGTGCCACCAGTGATTTGTGGAGCGATAAACATTCAGGGCTACCGGGGTCCCAGCATTTT
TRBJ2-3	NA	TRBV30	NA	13	CAWSVEVTDTQYF	TGTGCCTGGAGTGTTGAAGTCACAGATACGCAGTATTTT
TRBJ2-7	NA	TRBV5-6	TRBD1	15	CASSMGTGKAYEQYF	TGTGCCAGCAGCATGGGGACAGGGAAGGCGTACGAGCAGTACTTC
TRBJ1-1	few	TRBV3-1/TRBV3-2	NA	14	CASSQEWDNTEAFF	TGTGCCAGCAGCCAAGAATGGGACAACACTGAAGCTTTCTTT
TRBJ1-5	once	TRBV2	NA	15	CASKSGQGSNQPQHF	TGTGCCAGCAAATCGGGGCAGGGGAGCAATCAGCCCCAGCATTTT
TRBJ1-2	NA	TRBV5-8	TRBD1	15	CASSRDRSSNYGYTF	TGTGCCAGCAGCCGGGACAGGTCTTCTAACTATGGCTACACCTTC
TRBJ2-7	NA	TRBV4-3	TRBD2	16	CASSQGSGGPSYEQYF	TGCGCCAGCAGCCAAGGTAGCGGGGGGCCTTCCTACGAGCAGTACTTC
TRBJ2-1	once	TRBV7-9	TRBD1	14	CASSLGPTGDEQFF	TGTGCCAGCAGCTTAGGGCCGACAGGGGATGAGCAGTTCTTC
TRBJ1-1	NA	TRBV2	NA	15	CASDFLGGMNTEAFF	TGTGCCAGCGACTTTCTAGGAGGAATGAACACTGAAGCTTTCTTT
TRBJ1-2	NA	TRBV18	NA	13	CASSPNRDYGYTF	TGTGCCAGCTCACCAAACAGGGACTATGGCTACACCTTC
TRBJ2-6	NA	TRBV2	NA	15	CASRATSSGANVLTF	TGTGCCAGCAGAGCCACTAGCTCTGGGGCCAACGTCCTGACTTTC
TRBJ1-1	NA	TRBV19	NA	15	CASRGGLNGGTEAFF	TGTGCCAGTAGAGGAGGGTTAAACGGGGGAACTGAAGCTTTCTTT
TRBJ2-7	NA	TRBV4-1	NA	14	CASSPLGGGDEQYF	TGCGCCAGCAGCCCCCTGGGAGGGGGCGACGAGCAGTACTTC
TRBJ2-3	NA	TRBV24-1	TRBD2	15	CATSDNTSGGDTQYF	TGTGCCACCAGTGATAACACTAGCGGGGGAGATACGCAGTATTTT
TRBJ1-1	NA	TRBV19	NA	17	CASASRTGTLVNTEAFF	TGTGCCAGTGCCTCTAGGACGGGGACTCTGGTTAACACTGAAGCTTTCTTT
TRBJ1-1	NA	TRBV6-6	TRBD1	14	CASIAGGASTEAFF	TGTGCCAGCATAGCAGGGGGCGCATCCACTGAAGCTTTCTTT
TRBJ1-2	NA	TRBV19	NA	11	CASSIDVGYTF	TGTGCCAGTAGTATCGATGTCGGCTACACCTTC
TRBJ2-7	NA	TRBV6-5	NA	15	CASSRPTPSRLEQYF	TGTGCCAGCTCGAGACCCACACCTTCCCGCCTCGAGCAGTACTTC
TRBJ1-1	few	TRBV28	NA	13	CASSPPRQAEAFF	TGTGCCAGCAGTCCCCCCCGACAGGCTGAAGCTTTCTTT
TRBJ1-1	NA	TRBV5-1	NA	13	CASSLVANTEAFF	TGCGCCAGCAGCTTGGTAGCTAACACTGAAGCTTTCTTT
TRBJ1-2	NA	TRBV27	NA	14	CASRSSGEGGGYTF	TGTGCCAGCAGGAGCTCAGGGGAGGGAGGAGGCTACACCTTC
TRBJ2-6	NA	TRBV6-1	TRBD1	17	CASSEATGVSGANVLTF	TGTGCCAGCAGTGAAGCCACAGGGGTCTCTGGGGCCAACGTCCTGACTTTC
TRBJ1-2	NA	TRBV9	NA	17	CASSHGNGPMRPYGYTF	TGTGCCAGCAGCCACGGTAACGGTCCCATGAGGCCCTATGGCTACACCTTC
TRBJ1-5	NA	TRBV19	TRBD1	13	CASADRGVQPQHF	TGTGCCAGCGCTGACAGGGGAGTGCAGCCCCAGCATTTT
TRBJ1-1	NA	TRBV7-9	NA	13	CASSLTANTEAFF	TGTGCCAGCAGCTTAACGGCGAACACTGAAGCTTTCTTT